The next 17 T cell receptor beta chains were all read from a single sample in a study of T cells after somatic rescue of genetic block. The assay was immunoSEQ multiplex PCR, and TCRdb's table has in-frame clones only and misses some. This sample yields roughly 92,000 clones, of which 75% to 90% are seen a single time; more than 1.5% belongs to the top ten. Sequencing was done on a sample of peripheral blood mononuclear cells (PBMCs). Every receptor here comes from a woman aged 18-30 years.

The J gene is TRBJ2-2, the V gene TRBV11-3, with TRBD2 as a possible D gene (6 bases). The CDR3 has 17 amino acids. Trimming took off 0 bases at V and 4 bases at J, with 15 bases between the two ends. Per germline, CDR1 SGHNT and CDR2 YENEEA. CDR3 DNA: TGTGCCAGCAGCTTAGACAAGACTAGGCGGAGCACCGGGGAGCTGTTTTTT. Protein product: CASSLDKTRRSTGELFF.

V and J are TRBV4-3 and TRBJ1-1; maybe TRBD1 (5 bases). Trimming removed 2 bases at V and 5 bases at J, with 15 bases between. CDR3 length: 15 amino acids. Germline-derived CDR1 and CDR2 are LGHNA and YSLEER. The CDR3, as DNA: TGCGCCAGCAGCCAAAACCCGGGACGGAGGACTGAAGCTTTCTTT. Protein: CASSQNPGRRTEAFF.

The chain couples TRBV25-1 to TRBJ2-7, with 14 bases fitting TRBD2. Trimming cost V 6 bases and J 7 bases; bases outside gene matches: 11. Germline CDR1 MGHDK, CDR2 SYGVNS. The CDR3 is 16 amino acids. CDR3 DNA sequence: TGTGCCAGCAGAGTGCCGGGACTAGCGGGAGCGGGGGAGCAGTACTTC. Protein sequence: CASRVPGLAGAGEQYF.

This chain uses TRBV7-4 with TRBJ1-1; D is perhaps TRBD1 (5 bases). Germline-derived CDR1 and CDR2 are SGHVT and SQSDAQ. Deletions cut 1 base from V and 7 bases from J, with 13 bases between. The CDR3 totals 14 residues. In DNA form, the CDR3 reads TGTGCCAGCAGCTTAGTCTCTTCAGGGCATGAAGCTTTCTTT. It codes for CASSLVSSGHEAFF.

This CDR3 reads CASSLKRVYNEQFF. Written as DNA, the CDR3 is TGTGCCAGCAGCTTGAAGCGGGTCTACAATGAGCAGTTCTTC. The gene calls are TRBV5-6 and TRBJ2-1; D possibly corresponds to TRBD2 (6 bases). Germline V gene data show CDR1 as SGHDT and CDR2 as YYEEEE. The CDR3 runs to 14 residues. Trimming stripped 1 base from V and 3 bases from J, with 8 bases between.

This sequence joins TRBV4-2 and TRBJ1-2; D unclear. Between the trimmed V and J ends, which lost 0 bases and 2 bases, there was a span of 4 bases. The CDR3 extends over 13 amino acids. Germline assignment: CDR1 LGHNA and CDR2 YNFKEQ. CDR3: CASSQDLNYGYTF. The DNA for the CDR3 is TGTGCCAGCAGCCAAGACCTAAACTATGGCTACACCTTC.

This clone came up once. V and J are TRBV6-4 and TRBJ2-1; possible D gene TRBD2, 5 bases. Deletions cut 6 bases from V and 0 bases from J, with 15 bases between. The CDR3 spans 16 residues. Germline values: CDR1 MRHNA, CDR2 SNTAGT. The CDR3 nucleotides read TGTGCCAGCAGCCCGGGGTTTCGGAGCTCCTACAATGAGCAGTTCTTC. This encodes CASSPGFRSSYNEQFF.

V and J are TRBV7-9 and TRBJ1-2; perhaps TRBD1 as D (5 bases). The CDR3 has 15 residues. Germline CDR1 and CDR2: SEHNR and FQNEAQ (reference sequence). V lost 5 bases to trimming and J lost 2 bases, with 15 bases between them. The CDR3 protein is CASSQSETDNYGYTF. CDR3 DNA sequence: TGTGCCAGCAGCCAATCAGAGACAGACAACTATGGCTACACCTTC.

V is TRBV4-2 and J is TRBJ2-1; D not certain. The CDR3 is 14 amino acids. With 1 base removed from V and 9 bases from J, the gap between germline ends came to 13 bases. Germline loops: CDR1 LGHNA, CDR2 YNFKEQ. CDR3 nucleotide sequence: TGTGCCAGCAGCCAAGGCAACGGGCGCCGTGAGCAGTTCTTC. The encoded protein is CASSQGNGRREQFF.

J is TRBJ1-4 and V is TRBV4-3; 10 bases are a match to TRBD1. From germline, CDR1 is LGHNA and CDR2 YSLEER. Losses at the gene ends were 3 bases for V and 4 bases for J; bases not matched to a gene: 8. CDR3 length: 17 residues. CDR3 coding DNA: TGCGCCAGCAGCCACCTGACAGGGGGCGCGGGTAATGAAAAACTGTTTTTT. It is translated as CASSHLTGGAGNEKLFF.

The genes are TRBV4-3 and TRBJ1-3, with TRBD1 as a possible D gene (5 bases). CDR3 length: 13 amino acids. Trimming removed 6 bases from V and 0 bases from J, with 6 bases in between. Per germline, CDR1 LGHNA and CDR2 YSLEER. DNA of the CDR3: TGCGCCAGCAGTGGGACCTCTGGAAACACCATATATTTT. Protein: CASSGTSGNTIYF.

The chain joins TRBV11-2 to TRBJ2-1, with 7 bases lining up with TRBD2. The V gene's germline CDR1 is SGHAT and CDR2 FQNNGV. The trim removed 1 base at V and 5 bases at J, leaving 14 bases unmatched. There are 18 residues in the CDR3. Here the CDR3 reads CASSLVRDYPRTHNEQFF. The DNA of the CDR3 is TGTGCCAGCAGCTTAGTCCGGGACTACCCTAGAACCCACAATGAGCAGTTCTTC.

This chain connects TRBV27 to TRBJ1-1, with 9 bases that match TRBD1. From germline, CDR1 is MNHEY and CDR2 SMNVEV (reference sequence). The CDR3 sequence is 14 residues long. With 0 bases clipped from V and 4 bases from J, the junction kept 0 bases outside the gene matches. The CDR3 DNA reads as TGTGCCAGCAGTTTATCGGGACAGGGCACTGAAGCTTTCTTT. Its protein is CASSLSGQGTEAFF.

The chain is built from TRBV18 and TRBJ2-3; D is unclear. Trimming left V 0 bases short and J 5 bases short, with 6 bases between. The CDR3 consists of 13 residues. The germline V gene has CDR1 KGHSH and CDR2 LQKENI. Here the CDR3 reads CASSPPHGDTQYF. CDR3 in DNA: TGTGCCAGCTCACCACCACACGGAGATACGCAGTATTTT.

J is TRBJ2-1 and V is TRBV7-3, with TRBD2 matching over 8 bases. CDR3 size: 13 residues. Losses at the gene ends were 1 base for V and 7 bases for J; bases not matched to a gene: 0. Looked up from germline, CDR1 is SGHTA and CDR2 is FQGTGA. CDR3 nucleotide sequence: TGTGCCAGCAGCTTAAGACTAGCGAATGAGCAGTTCTTC. Amino acid sequence: CASSLRLANEQFF.

The CDR3 here is CASSYTGTGLSNTIYF. The CDR3 bases are TGTGCCAGCAGTTACACTGGGACAGGACTATCAAACACCATATATTTT. The V gene is TRBV6-5, the J gene TRBJ1-3; 8 bases align to TRBD1. Looked up from germline, CDR1 is MNHEY and CDR2 is SVGAGI. The ends lost 2 bases at V and 6 bases at J; junction bases unmatched: 9. The CDR3 extends over 16 amino acids.

The chain combines TRBV29-1 with TRBJ1-4, with no clear D. The CDR3 runs to 14 residues. Germline values: CDR1 SQVTM, CDR2 ANQGSEA. Between the trimmed V and J ends, which lost 1 base and 0 bases, there was a span of 6 bases. The CDR3 DNA is TGCAGCGTTGAAGGGACGGCAACTAATGAAAAACTGTTTTTT. This gives the protein CSVEGTATNEKLFF.